This TCR beta chain was identified in a study of T cell clonotyping in hematopoietic cell transplantation. This table comes from immunoSEQ multiplex PCR, and its TCRdb copy is limited to in-frame clones, with some not included. Of 4,000 to 5,500 clones listed, about 95% were seen once; the top ten hold approximately 2.5%. The germline V gene encodes CDR1 MNHEY and CDR2 SVGAGI. This CDR3 comprises 15 residues. Trimming removed 1 base from V and 7 bases from J; junction bases left unmatched: 9. Study-level points and caveats: At the given depth, recipient repertoires were over 97% de novo clonotypes. Higher Inverse Simpson Index values in graft donor and pretransplant recipient predicted broader posttransplant TCR diversity. After transplant, recipient diversity fell while pathologically expanded clonotypes grew through day 180.

Regarding this clone: Its target is not known.

The input for sequencing was PBMCs, taken 100 days after allogeneic stem cell transplant. The receptor's source is a male patient aged 40-50 years who had an allogeneic stem cell transplant from a related donor, so the T cells may come from the graft donor. Some clones in this sample may be carry-over from other donors' samples. The V gene is TRBV6-5, the J gene TRBJ2-7; 8 bases map to TRBD1. The CDR3 reads CASSYLGQVGEEQYF. As DNA, the CDR3 is TGTGCCAGCAGTTACTTGGGACAGGTGGGGGAAGAGCAGTACTTC.